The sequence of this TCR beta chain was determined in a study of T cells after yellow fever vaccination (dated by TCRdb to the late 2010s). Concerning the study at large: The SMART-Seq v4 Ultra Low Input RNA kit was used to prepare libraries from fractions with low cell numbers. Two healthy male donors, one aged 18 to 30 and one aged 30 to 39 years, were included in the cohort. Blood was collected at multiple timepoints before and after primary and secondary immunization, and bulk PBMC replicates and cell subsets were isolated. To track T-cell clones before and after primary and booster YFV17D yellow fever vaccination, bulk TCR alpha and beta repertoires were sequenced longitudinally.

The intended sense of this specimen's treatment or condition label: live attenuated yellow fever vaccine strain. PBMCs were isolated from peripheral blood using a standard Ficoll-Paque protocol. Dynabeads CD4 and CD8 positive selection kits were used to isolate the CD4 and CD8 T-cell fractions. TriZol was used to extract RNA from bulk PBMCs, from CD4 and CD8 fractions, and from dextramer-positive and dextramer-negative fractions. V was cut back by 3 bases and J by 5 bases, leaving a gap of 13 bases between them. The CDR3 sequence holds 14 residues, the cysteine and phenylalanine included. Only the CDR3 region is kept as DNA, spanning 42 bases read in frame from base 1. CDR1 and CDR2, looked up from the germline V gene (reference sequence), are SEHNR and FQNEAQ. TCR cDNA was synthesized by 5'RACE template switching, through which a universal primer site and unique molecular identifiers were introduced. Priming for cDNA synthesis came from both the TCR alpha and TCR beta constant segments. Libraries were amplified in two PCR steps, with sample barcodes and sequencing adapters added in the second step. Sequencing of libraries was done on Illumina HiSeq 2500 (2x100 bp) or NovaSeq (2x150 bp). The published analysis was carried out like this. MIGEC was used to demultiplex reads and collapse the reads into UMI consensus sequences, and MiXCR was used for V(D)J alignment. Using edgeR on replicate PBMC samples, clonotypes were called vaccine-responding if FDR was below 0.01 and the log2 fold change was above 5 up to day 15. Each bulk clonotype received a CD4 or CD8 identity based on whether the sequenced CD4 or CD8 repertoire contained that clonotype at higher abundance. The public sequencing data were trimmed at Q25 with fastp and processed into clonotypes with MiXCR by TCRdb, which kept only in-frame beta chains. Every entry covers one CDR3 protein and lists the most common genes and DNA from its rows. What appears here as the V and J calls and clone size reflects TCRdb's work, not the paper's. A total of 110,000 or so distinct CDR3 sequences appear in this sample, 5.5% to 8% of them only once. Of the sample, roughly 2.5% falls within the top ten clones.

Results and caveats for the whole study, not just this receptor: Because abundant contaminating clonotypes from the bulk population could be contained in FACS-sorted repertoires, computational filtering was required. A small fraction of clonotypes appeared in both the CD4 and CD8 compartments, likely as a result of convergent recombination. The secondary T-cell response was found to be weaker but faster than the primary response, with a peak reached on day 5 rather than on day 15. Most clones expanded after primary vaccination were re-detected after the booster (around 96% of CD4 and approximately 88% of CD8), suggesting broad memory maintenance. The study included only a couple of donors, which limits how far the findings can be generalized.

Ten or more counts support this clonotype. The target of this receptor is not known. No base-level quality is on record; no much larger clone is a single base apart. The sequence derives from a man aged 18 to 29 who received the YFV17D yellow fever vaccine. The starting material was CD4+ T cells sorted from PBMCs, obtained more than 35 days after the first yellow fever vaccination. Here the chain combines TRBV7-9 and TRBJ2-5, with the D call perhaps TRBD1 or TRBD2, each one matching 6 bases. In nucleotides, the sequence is TGTGCCAGCAGCTTCGTCGGGGGCAGGGAGACCCAGTACTTC. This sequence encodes CASSFVGGRETQYF. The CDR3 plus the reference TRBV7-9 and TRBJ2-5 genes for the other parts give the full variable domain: DTGVSQNPRHKITKRGQNVTFRCDPISEHNRLYWYRQTLGQGPEFLTYFQNEAQLEKSRLLSDRFSAERPKGSFSTLEIQRTEQGDSAMYLCASSFVGGRETQYFGPGTRLLVL.